The T cell receptor (beta chain) described here comes from a study of cytomegalovirus exposure and HLA in healthy donors. Study findings and constraints: A later analysis appeared to link common viral pathogens to several of the most significant clusters. HLA restriction was apparent for most CMV-associated TCR beta chains in a later analysis.

Germline loops: CDR1 MNHEY, CDR2 SMNVEV (reference sequence). V lost 5 bases, J lost 5 bases, and 13 bases lay in between. There are 15 residues in the CDR3. Primers included in the PCR were 60 Vbeta and 13 Jbeta primers. Original methodology: In a later analysis, 60 million to 90 million unique TCR beta chains included roughly 11 million shared by two or more donors. The method was immunoSEQ multiplex PCR; TCRdb's version includes in-frame clones alone and lacks a portion of them. V, J and clone size were drawn from that table, and D and trimming were deduced from the DNA. Of some 150,000 clones in the sample, approximately 80% were seen once. A note on this clone: Its antigen is currently unknown.

The V gene is TRBV27, the J gene TRBJ1-6; weak D call: TRBD1 (6 bases). Material: PBMCs. This TCR was sampled from a male donor in good health and CMV-seronegative. CDR3 coding DNA: TGTGCCAGCAGTATAGACAGGCGGAATAATTCACCCCTCCACTTT. It specifies CASSIDRRNNSPLHF.